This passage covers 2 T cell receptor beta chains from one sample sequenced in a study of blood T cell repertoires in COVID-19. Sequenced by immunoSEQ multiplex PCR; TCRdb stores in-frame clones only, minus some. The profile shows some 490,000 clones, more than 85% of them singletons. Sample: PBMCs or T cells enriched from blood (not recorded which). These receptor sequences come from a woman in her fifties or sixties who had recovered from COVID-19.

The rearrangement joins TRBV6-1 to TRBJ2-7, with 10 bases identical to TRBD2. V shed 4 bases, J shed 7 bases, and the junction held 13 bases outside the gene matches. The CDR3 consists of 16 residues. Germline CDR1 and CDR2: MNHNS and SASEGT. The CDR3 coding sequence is TGTGCCAGCAGTGCCTCTTCTAGCGGGGGAGAGGGGGAGCAGTACTTC. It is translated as CASSASSSGGEGEQYF.

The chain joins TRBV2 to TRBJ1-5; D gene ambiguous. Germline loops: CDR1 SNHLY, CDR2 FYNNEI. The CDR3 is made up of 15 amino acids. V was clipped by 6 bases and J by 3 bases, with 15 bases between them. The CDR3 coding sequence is TGTGCCAGCAGCGGTGGTTCAGGTCTCAATCAGCCCCAGCATTTT. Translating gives CASSGGSGLNQPQHF.